This is a list of T cell receptor beta chains from one sample in a study of T cells in Graves' hyperthyroidism and ophthalmopathy. TCRdb reprocessed the multiplex PCR reads via MiXCR and lists one record per CDR3 protein. The sample contains more than 500,000 distinct CDR3 sequences, roughly 14% of which appear only once. The specimen sequenced was blood. These receptors were taken from a woman aged 40 to 50 with Graves' ophthalmopathy. Both conserved end residues are part of each CDR3. Fields, in order: D gene, J gene, clone size, V gene, CDR3 DNA, CDR3 protein. The D gene is left open where the match is weak. The size field is filled for only some rows; it gives once, few, many or a size class.

NA TRBJ2-5 many TRBV12-3/TRBV12-4 TGTGCCAGCAGTCCCTATTTACGACTGGAGACCCAGTACTTC CASSPYLRLETQYF
NA TRBJ2-3 many TRBV6-5 TGTGCCAGCAGTTATATAATCAGCACAGATACGCAGTATTTT CASSYIISTDTQYF
NA TRBJ1-2 many TRBV27 TGTGCCAGCAGTGAACGGGACGGATATGGCTACACCTTC CASSERDGYGYTF
NA TRBJ1-1 many TRBV30 TGTGCCTGGAGCTTGACAGATCATAGCACTGAAGCTTTCTTT CAWSLTDHSTEAFF
NA TRBJ1-1 few TRBV5-6 TGTGCCAGCAGCTTTGGCAGCATAACCGAGAACACTGAAGCTTTCTTT CASSFGSITENTEAFF
TRBD1 TRBJ1-2 many TRBV7-3 TGTGCCAGCAGCCTGGGACAGGGGCATAAGTATGGCTACACCTTC CASSLGQGHKYGYTF
NA TRBJ2-7 NA TRBV2 TGTGCCAGCAGACCTACGGCCACAGGTCACGAGCAGTACTTC CASRPTATGHEQYF
NA TRBJ1-1 many TRBV20-1 TGCAGTGCTAGCCAGGGGAAGGCTGAAGCTTTCTTT CSASQGKAEAFF
NA TRBJ1-5 many TRBV6-2/TRBV6-3 TGTGCCAGCAGTGACGGGCAGCCCCAGCATTTT CASSDGQPQHF
NA TRBJ1-2 NA TRBV4-3 TGCGCCAGCAGCCAAGATTCAGGATCTGCTTATGGCTACACCTTC CASSQDSGSAYGYTF
TRBD1 TRBJ1-1 many TRBV19 TGTGCCAGTAGTACGGGGACAGCGAACACTGAAGCTTTCTTT CASSTGTANTEAFF
NA TRBJ1-1 many TRBV29-1 TGCAGCGTTAGCGGGGAAAGGGCATGGGACACTGAAGCTTTCTTT CSVSGERAWDTEAFF
NA TRBJ2-1 few TRBV15 TGTGCCACCAGCAGTTTTAGGGGCAGCAACTCCTACAATGAGCAGTTCTTC CATSSFRGSNSYNEQFF
TRBD2 TRBJ2-5 NA TRBV18 TGTGCCAGCTCACCACCGGGGGGCCTAGCGGGGGAGACCCAGTACTTC CASSPPGGLAGETQYF
NA TRBJ2-7 NA TRBV6-5 TGTGCCAGCAGTTACTCCAGTCACGAGAACTACGAGCAGCACTTC CASSYSSHENYEQHF
TRBD1 TRBJ2-7 few TRBV11-2 TGTGCCAGCAGCCCTGTTCCCGGGACAGGAGCCTACGAGCAGTACTTC CASSPVPGTGAYEQYF
NA TRBJ2-7 NA TRBV4-1 TGCGCCAGCAGCCAATCTTCGACGGAGACTTACTACGAGCAGTACTTC CASSQSSTETYYEQYF
TRBD2 TRBJ2-7 NA TRBV28 TGTGCCAGCAGTTTTCCACTAGCGGGGTACTCCTACGAGCAGTACTTC CASSFPLAGYSYEQYF
TRBD1 TRBJ2-5 many TRBV7-8 TGTGCCAGCAGGGGGACAGATACCCCGCGAAAAGAGACCCAGTACTTC CASRGTDTPRKETQYF
NA TRBJ2-7 many TRBV12-3/TRBV12-4 TGTGCCAGCAGTTTAACCCAATACGGAAGTCAAGCCTACGAGCAGTACTTC CASSLTQYGSQAYEQYF
NA TRBJ2-5 many TRBV12-3/TRBV12-4 TGTGCCAGCGCAGAGGCAGGGAGAGAGACCCAGTACTTC CASAEAGRETQYF
NA TRBJ1-3 many TRBV11-2 TGTGCCAGCAGCTCTAGGACAGGAAACACCATATATTTT CASSSRTGNTIYF
NA TRBJ2-5 many TRBV6-5 NA CASSSSGTTEETQYF
NA TRBJ2-7 NA TRBV5-1 TGCGCCAGCAGCAGCGAAGACACTGCCTACGAGCAGTACTTC CASSSEDTAYEQYF
NA TRBJ2-7 many TRBV27 TGTGCCAGCATGGGAAAAGGCTCCTACGAGCAGTACTTC CASMGKGSYEQYF
NA TRBJ1-5 many TRBV10-3 TGTGCCATCAGTAGAGGGGAGCGTCAGCCCCAGCATTTT CAISRGERQPQHF
NA TRBJ1-5 many TRBV27 TGTGCCAGCAGTTCGGCCCACAGGCGCGGGCAGCCCCAGCATTTT CASSSAHRRGQPQHF
NA TRBJ1-5 many TRBV28 TGTGCCAGCACCCGCGGTTTAGGGTTTGGGTCTATGAGCAATCAGCCCCAGCATTTT CASTRGLGFGSMSNQPQHF
TRBD1 TRBJ2-1 many TRBV29-1 TGCAGCGTTCGCCGGGGGACAGGGAACAATGAGCAGTTCTTC CSVRRGTGNNEQFF
NA TRBJ2-2 many TRBV2 TGTGCCAGCAGCCTTCTAGGGGAGCTGTTTTTT CASSLLGELFF
NA TRBJ1-2 many TRBV5-1 TGCGCCAGCAGCCACCGGGACATTACTTATGGCTACACCTTC CASSHRDITYGYTF
NA TRBJ1-1 few TRBV20-1 TGCAGTGCTAGAGATGAAGGGTATTCGAACACTGAAGCTTTCTTT CSARDEGYSNTEAFF
TRBD1 TRBJ1-5 NA TRBV2 TGTGCCAGCAGCGTGGACAGGAGCAATCAGCCCCAGCATTTT CASSVDRSNQPQHF
NA TRBJ2-5 many TRBV7-2 TGTGCCAGCAGCTTAGTCACGGGTGCTGGGACCCAGTACTTC CASSLVTGAGTQYF
NA TRBJ1-1 many TRBV28 TGTGCCAGCAGTTTGACGTGGGCCTCAGTTAACACTGAAGCTTTCTTT CASSLTWASVNTEAFF
NA TRBJ1-5 few TRBV27 TGTGCCAGCAGTTTTGACGGGAGGGACCAGCCCCAGCATTTT CASSFDGRDQPQHF
NA TRBJ2-4 NA TRBV20-1 TGCAGTGCGTCAGGGGCAACGCTAGCCAAAAACATTCAGTACTTC CSASGATLAKNIQYF
NA TRBJ1-1 NA TRBV7-9 TGTGCCAGCAGCTTAATAGGTCCAGCTGAAGCTTTCTTT CASSLIGPAEAFF
TRBD1 TRBJ2-5 many TRBV7-8 TGTGCCAGCAGCGACAGGACAGGGGGGACGGCCCAAGAGACCCAGTACTTC CASSDRTGGTAQETQYF
TRBD1 TRBJ2-2 many TRBV6-1 TGTGCCAGCAGTCCTCCGACAGGGTACACCGGGGAGCTGTTTTTT CASSPPTGYTGELFF
TRBD2 TRBJ2-7 many TRBV7-2 TGTGCCAGCAGCTTAGGACTAGCGGCGAGGGACGAGCAGTACTTC CASSLGLAARDEQYF
TRBD1 TRBJ2-7 NA TRBV6-5 TGTGCCAGCAGTTTCGACGGTCTGGGGACAGAGTACTTC CASSFDGLGTEYF
NA TRBJ1-2 NA TRBV7-2 TGTGCCAGCAGCTTAGAACCACTTGGCTACACCTTC CASSLEPLGYTF
TRBD1 TRBJ2-7 NA TRBV30 TGTGCCTGGAGTGAAACAGGGGGCCCCCACTCCTACGAGCAGTACTTC CAWSETGGPHSYEQYF
NA TRBJ2-6 NA TRBV27 TGTGCCAGCAGTTATGGGGCGCTGGGGGCCAACGTCCTGACTTTC CASSYGALGANVLTF
NA TRBJ1-1 many TRBV11-2 TGTGCCAGCAGCTTAAACCCGAACACTGAAGCTTTCTTT CASSLNPNTEAFF
NA TRBJ2-7 many TRBV29-1 TGCAGCGTTGGTTCCGGGCGGACCTACGAGCAGTACTTC CSVGSGRTYEQYF
TRBD1 TRBJ2-2 many TRBV19 TGTGCCAGTAGTTGGACAGGGGACACCGGGGAGCTGTTTTTT CASSWTGDTGELFF
NA TRBJ1-3 NA TRBV7-2 TGTGCCAGCAGCCCTGCATTTGGATCTGGAAACACCATATATTTT CASSPAFGSGNTIYF
TRBD2 TRBJ2-7 many TRBV20-1 TGCAGTGCTAGAGATGAGCTAGCGGGAGACGAGCAGTACTTC CSARDELAGDEQYF
NA TRBJ2-2 few TRBV28 TGTGCCAGCAGTCCACAATCCGGGCCCGGGGAGCTGTTTTTT CASSPQSGPGELFF
TRBD1 TRBJ2-5 many TRBV25-1 TGTGCCAGCAGTGATTCGGGGACAGGGGGCAGGGGGGAGACCCAGTACTTC CASSDSGTGGRGETQYF
NA TRBJ2-5 many TRBV28 TGTGCCAGCAGTTTTGACCCCGGAGGAGTCCAAGAGACCCAGTACTTC CASSFDPGGVQETQYF
TRBD2 TRBJ2-5 many TRBV6-5 TGTGCCAGCAGTGTACTAGCGGGATACCAAGAGACCCAGTACTTC CASSVLAGYQETQYF
TRBD2 TRBJ2-4 many TRBV6-2/TRBV6-3 TGTGCCAGCGGGACTAGCGGGAACATTCAGTACTTC CASGTSGNIQYF
NA TRBJ1-5 many TRBV6-2/TRBV6-3 TGTGCCAGCAGTTACTCGGGCAGCCTCAGCAATCAGCCCCAGCATTTT CASSYSGSLSNQPQHF
NA TRBJ1-2 NA TRBV28 TGTGCCAGCAGCCCCCCGGCCACCTCGTATGGCTACACCTTC CASSPPATSYGYTF